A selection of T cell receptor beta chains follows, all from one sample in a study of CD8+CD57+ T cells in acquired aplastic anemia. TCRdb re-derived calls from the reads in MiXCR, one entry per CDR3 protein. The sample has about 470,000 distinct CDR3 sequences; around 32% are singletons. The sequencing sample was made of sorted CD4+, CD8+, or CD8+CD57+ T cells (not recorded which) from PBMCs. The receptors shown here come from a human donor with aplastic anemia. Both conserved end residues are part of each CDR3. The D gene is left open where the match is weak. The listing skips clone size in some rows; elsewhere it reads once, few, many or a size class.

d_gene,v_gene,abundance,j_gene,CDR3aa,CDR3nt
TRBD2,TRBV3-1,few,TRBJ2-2,CASSPEGLAGAAGELFF,TGTGCCAGCAGCCCCGAGGGACTAGCGGGAGCGGCCGGGGAGCTGTTTTTT
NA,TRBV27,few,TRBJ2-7,CASSLRTEAYEQYF,TGTGCCAGCAGTTTAAGGACAGAAGCCTACGAGCAGTACTTC
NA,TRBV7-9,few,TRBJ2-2,CASSLRTPGELFF,TGTGCCAGCAGCTTGAGAACACCCGGGGAGCTGTTTTTT
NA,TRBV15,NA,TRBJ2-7,CATSRDRGPHEQYF,TGTGCCACCAGCAGGGACCGAGGGCCCCACGAGCAGTACTTC
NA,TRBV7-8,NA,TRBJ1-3,CASSRDEPRVNTIYF,TGTGCCAGCAGCCGGGACGAACCCCGGGTAAACACCATATATTTT
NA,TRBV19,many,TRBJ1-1,CASSTPRGLLTEAFF,TGTGCCAGTAGTACACCCAGGGGATTGCTAACTGAAGCTTTCTTT
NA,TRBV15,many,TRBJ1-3,CATSRNQGSGNTIYF,TGTGCCACCAGCAGAAACCAGGGTTCTGGAAACACCATATATTTT
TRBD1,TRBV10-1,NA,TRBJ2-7,CAPQQTGSYEQYF,TGCGCCCCTCAACAGACAGGGTCCTACGAGCAGTACTTC
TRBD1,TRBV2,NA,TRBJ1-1,CASTEQGVTEAFF,TGTGCCAGCACGGAACAGGGGGTCACTGAAGCTTTCTTT
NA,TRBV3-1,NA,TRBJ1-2,CASSQGQLNYGYTF,TGTGCCAGCAGCCAAGGACAGCTTAACTATGGCTACACCTTC
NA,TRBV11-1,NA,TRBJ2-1,CASSLVRGTRLLSYNEQFF,TGTGCCAGCAGCTTAGTAAGGGGGACTCGCCTTCTATCCTACAATGAGCAGTTCTTC
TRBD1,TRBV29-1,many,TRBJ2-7,CSVGTGASVGLSYEQYF,TGCAGCGTCGGGACAGGGGCCTCGGTCGGGCTTTCCTACGAGCAGTACTTC
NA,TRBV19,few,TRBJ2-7,CASSMGGATAMSEQYF,TGTGCCAGTAGTATGGGTGGGGCAACTGCTATGAGTGAGCAGTACTTC
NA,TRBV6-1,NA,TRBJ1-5,CASSADGGGGNQPQHF,TGTGCCAGCAGTGCCGATGGAGGAGGCGGCAATCAGCCCCAGCATTTT
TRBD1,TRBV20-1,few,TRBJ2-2,CSARDRRTGRTGELFF,TGCAGTGCTAGAGATCGCCGGACAGGGAGGACCGGGGAGCTGTTTTTT
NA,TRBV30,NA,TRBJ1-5,CAWSVSGPQHF,TGTGCCTGGAGTGTATCTGGGCCCCAGCATTTT
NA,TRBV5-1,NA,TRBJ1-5,CASSRDGGRGNQPQHF,TGCGCCAGCAGCCGAGACGGGGGGCGCGGAAATCAGCCCCAGCATTTT
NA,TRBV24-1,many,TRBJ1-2,CATSDYNYGYTF,TGTGCCACCAGTGACTACAACTATGGCTACACCTTC
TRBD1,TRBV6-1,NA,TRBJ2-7,CASYGTAYEQYF,TGTGCCAGCTACGGGACAGCCTACGAGCAGTACTTC
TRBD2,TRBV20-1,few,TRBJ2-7,CSARDAGGSSYEQYF,TGCAGTGCTAGAGACGCCGGGGGGAGCTCCTACGAGCAGTACTTC
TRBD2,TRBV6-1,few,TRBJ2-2,CASLRTSGTGELFF,TGTGCCAGCTTACGGACTAGCGGCACCGGGGAGCTGTTTTTT
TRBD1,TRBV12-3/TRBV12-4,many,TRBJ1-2,CASSLRDSGYTF,TGTGCCAGCAGTTTAAGGGACAGTGGCTACACCTTC
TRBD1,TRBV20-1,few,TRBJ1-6,CSARGRGRGLNSPLHF,TGCAGTGCTAGGGGGAGGGGGCGAGGCCTTAATTCACCCCTCCACTTT
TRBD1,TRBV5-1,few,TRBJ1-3,CASSLGQVPSSGNTIYF,TGCGCCAGCAGCTTAGGACAGGTACCGTCTTCTGGAAACACCATATATTTT
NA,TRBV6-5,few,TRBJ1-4,CASSLSRVGEKLFF,TGTGCCAGCAGTTTGTCCAGGGTGGGTGAAAAACTGTTTTTT
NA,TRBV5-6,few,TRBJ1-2,CASSPGVDSPGGYTF,TGTGCCAGCAGCCCAGGAGTCGATAGCCCCGGTGGCTACACCTTC
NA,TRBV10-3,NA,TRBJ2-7,CATTSDSRTYEQYF,TGTGCCACCACCTCGGACAGTAGGACCTACGAGCAGTACTTC
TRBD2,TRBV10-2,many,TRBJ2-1,CASSETSGRAGYNEQFF,TGCGCCAGCAGTGAGACTAGCGGGAGGGCCGGGTACAATGAGCAGTTCTTC
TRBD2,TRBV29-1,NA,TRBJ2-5,CSVLAGGRETQYF,TGCAGCGTTCTAGCGGGGGGAAGAGAGACCCAGTACTTC
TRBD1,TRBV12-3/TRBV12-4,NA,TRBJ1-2,CASSYGQGAVNYGYTF,TGTGCCAGCAGCTATGGACAGGGGGCCGTTAACTATGGCTACACCTTC
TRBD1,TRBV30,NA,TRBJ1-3,CAWSLDRAGNTIYF,TGTGCCTGGAGTTTGGACAGGGCCGGAAACACCATATATTTT
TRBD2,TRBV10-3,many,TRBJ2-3,CAISEQLAGEGDTQYF,TGTGCCATCAGTGAGCAACTAGCGGGGGAAGGAGATACGCAGTATTTT
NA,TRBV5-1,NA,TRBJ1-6,CASSLKSSSYNSPLHF,TGCGCCAGCAGCTTGAAGTCTAGCTCCTATAATTCACCCCTCCACTTT
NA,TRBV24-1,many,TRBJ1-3,CATTSGNTIYF,TGTGCCACTACCTCTGGAAACACCATATATTTT
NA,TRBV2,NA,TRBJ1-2,CAWSILRANYGYTF,TGTGCCTGGAGTATTTTAAGGGCTAACTATGGCTACACCTTC
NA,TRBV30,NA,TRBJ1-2,CAWGPTLNGYTF,TGTGCCTGGGGGCCCACATTGAATGGCTACACCTTC
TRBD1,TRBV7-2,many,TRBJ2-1,CASSFGTGREQFF,TGTGCCAGCAGCTTTGGGACAGGGCGAGAGCAGTTCTTC
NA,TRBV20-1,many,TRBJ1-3,CSATGTILTNTIYF,TGCAGTGCTACCGGGACGATACTGACAAACACCATATATTTT
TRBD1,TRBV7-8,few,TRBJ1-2,CASSCLGKLPGQGAGYTF,TGTGCCAGCAGCTGTCTGGGGAAGCTACCAGGACAGGGAGCTGGCTACACCTTC
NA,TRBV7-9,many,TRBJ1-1,CASSLAVGAGDTEAFF,TGTGCCAGCAGCTTAGCGGTCGGGGCAGGGGACACTGAAGCTTTCTTT
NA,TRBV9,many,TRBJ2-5,CASSVAQQETQYF,TGTGCCAGCAGCGTAGCTCAGCAAGAGACCCAGTACTTC
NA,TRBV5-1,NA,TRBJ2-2,CASSLAGF,TGTGCCAGCAGCTTGGCAGGGTTT
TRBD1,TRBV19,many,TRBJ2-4,CASSIAWDRNFQYF,TGTGCCAGTAGTATAGCCTGGGACAGAAACTTTCAGTACTTC